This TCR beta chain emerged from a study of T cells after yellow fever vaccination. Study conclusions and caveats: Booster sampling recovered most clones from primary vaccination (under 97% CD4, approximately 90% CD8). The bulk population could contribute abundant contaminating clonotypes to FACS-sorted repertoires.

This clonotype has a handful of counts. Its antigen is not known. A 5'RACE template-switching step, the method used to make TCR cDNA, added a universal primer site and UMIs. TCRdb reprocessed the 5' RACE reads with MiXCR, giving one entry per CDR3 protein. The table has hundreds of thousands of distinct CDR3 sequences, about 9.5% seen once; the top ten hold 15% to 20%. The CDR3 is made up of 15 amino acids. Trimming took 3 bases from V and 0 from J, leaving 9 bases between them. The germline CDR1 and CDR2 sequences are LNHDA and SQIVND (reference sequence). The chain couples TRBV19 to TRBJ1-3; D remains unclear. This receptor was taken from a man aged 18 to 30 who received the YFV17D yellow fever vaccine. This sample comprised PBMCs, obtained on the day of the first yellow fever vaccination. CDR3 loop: CASSIFRSSGNTIYF. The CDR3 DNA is TGTGCCAGTAGTATTTTTAGAAGCTCTGGAAACACCATATATTTT. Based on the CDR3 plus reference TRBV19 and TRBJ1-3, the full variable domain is DGGITQSPKYLFRKEGQNVTLSCEQNLNHDAMYWYRQDPGQGLRLIYYSQIVNDFQKGDIAEGYSVSREKKESFPLTVTSAQKNPTAFYLCASSIFRSSGNTIYFGEGSWLTVV.